The 29 T cell receptor beta chains below were found in one sample sequenced in a study of blood T cell repertoires in COVID-19. Profiling relied on immunoSEQ multiplex PCR, and the TCRdb table lists in-frame clones only, not all of them. Found here are 110,000 to 150,000 clones, around 86% of them singletons; the top ten hold approximately 10%. Material for sequencing was PBMCs or T cells enriched from blood (not recorded which). These receptors originate from a man in his sixties who had recovered from COVID-19.

To note about this clone: Its ends do not fully match the called genes, so a read error is possible. The V and J genes are TRBV7-8 and TRBJ2-7; 9 bases are a match to TRBD1. This CDR3 has 19 residues. Germline CDR1 and CDR2: SGHVS and FQNEAQ. CDR3 sequence (DNA): TGTGCCAGCAGTTTAGGGTCGGGGACAGGGCACTTTTCAAGCTACGAGCAGTACTTC. It codes for CASSLGSGTGHFSSYEQYF.

The genes are TRBV28 and TRBJ1-6; D is possibly TRBD1 (6 bases). Trimming pared 6 bases from V and 8 bases from J, leaving 17 bases between. Germline V CDR1 and CDR2: MDHEN, SYDVKM. The CDR3 is 15 amino acids. The CDR3 DNA follows: TGTGCCAGCAGGTTGCTACAGGGTTCGGATTCACCCCTCCACTTT. Protein product: CASRLLQGSDSPLHF.

This clone was counted once. This rearrangement joins TRBV28 to TRBJ2-7; maybe TRBD1 (6 bases). Trimming took 5 bases from V and 9 from J, leaving 20 bases between them. Germline loops: CDR1 MDHEN, CDR2 SYDVKM. The CDR3 extends over 14 amino acids. The CDR3 DNA follows: TGTGCCAGCAGTCCTCCCGGGATCCCACAGGGGCAGTACTTC. This gives the protein CASSPPGIPQGQYF.

The rearrangement links TRBV5-4 to TRBJ2-1; 11 bases map to TRBD1. The CDR3 runs to 16 residues. In germline, CDR1 is SGHNT, CDR2 YYREEE (reference sequence). V trimming: 2 bases; J trimming: 6 bases; junction bases outside the gene matches: 7. The CDR3 loop is CASSFSAGTGGNEQFF. The CDR3 DNA sequence: TGTGCCAGCAGCTTTTCCGCCGGGACAGGGGGCAATGAGCAGTTCTTC. Looking up the rest from reference TRBV5-4 and TRBJ2-1 gives the full variable domain: ETGVTQSPTHLIKTRGQQVTLRCSSQSGHNTVSWYQQALGQGPQFIFQYYREEENGRGNFPPRFSGLQFPNYSSELNVNALELDDSALYLCASSFSAGTGGNEQFFGPGTRLTVL.

This clone was seen a handful of times. V usage is TRBV5-8 and J usage is TRBJ2-3; 11 nucleotides match TRBD2. CDR1 and CDR2 from the germline V gene are SGHTS and YDEGEE. V was clipped by 6 bases and J by 1 base; unmatched bases: 7. This CDR3 region has 16 residues. CDR3 sequence (DNA): TGTGCCAGCACCCGGGTAGCGGGGGGGCGCACAGATACGCAGTATTTT. This encodes CASTRVAGGRTDTQYF.

V gene TRBV21-1 combines with J gene TRBJ2-3; TRBD2 reflects the table's D call only, with no check against the DNA. TRBV21-1 is a pseudogene. The CDR3 is made up of 16 amino acids. CDR3 sequence (DNA): TGTGCCAGCAGCCATGGACTAGCGGGGCTGACAGATACGCAGTATTTT. Protein product: CASSHGLAGLTDTQYF.

The CDR3 region is CASSYPDQGSPLHF. For the CDR3, the DNA is TGTGCCAGCAGTTACCCGGACCAGGGGTCACCCCTCCACTTT. The chain joins TRBV6-5 to TRBJ1-6; a weak D match, TRBD1 (6 bases). The germline gives CDR1 MNHEY, CDR2 SVGAGI. This CDR3 spans 14 amino acids. V was cut by 2 bases and J by 10 bases, with 12 bases left in between.

The CDR3 DNA reads TGCGCCAGCAGCCAAGAGGATCCGTTCCCGGGAAAACTGTTTTTT. It codes for CASSQEDPFPGKLFF. The gene calls are TRBV4-1 and TRBJ1-4; D call uncertain. Trimming took off 0 bases at V and 10 bases at J, with 15 bases between the two ends. There are 15 residues in the CDR3. Per the germline V gene, CDR1 is MGHRA and CDR2 is YSYEKL.

The chain employs TRBV6-2 or TRBV6-3 and TRBJ1-1, with TRBD1 matching 8 bases. V dropped 6 bases and J dropped 10; count of bases not matched to a gene: 13. The CDR3 runs to 14 residues. Germline loops: CDR1 MNHEY, CDR2 SVGEGT. The CDR3 protein is CASSESWTGMGAFF. CDR3 nucleotide sequence: TGTGCCAGCAGCGAATCTTGGACAGGGATGGGAGCTTTCTTT.

The chain links TRBV3-1 (or the pseudogene TRBV3-2) to TRBJ2-7, with D perhaps matching TRBD1 (7 bases). The germline CDR1 and CDR2 sequences are LGHDT and YNNKEL (reference sequence). CDR3 length: 16 residues. The ends were cut back, 5 bases at V and 0 bases at J, with 17 bases in the middle. DNA for the CDR3: TGTGCCAGCAGCTCGATTTACAGGGGAGGCTCCTACGAGCAGTACTTC. This codes for CASSSIYRGGSYEQYF.

This clone came up once. The rearrangement links TRBV5-1 to TRBJ2-7; 7 positions match TRBD2. Germline V gene data show CDR1 as SGHRS and CDR2 as YFSETQ. Losses at the gene ends were 0 bases for V and 7 bases for J; bases not matched to a gene: 7. The CDR3 covers 14 residues. CDR3 sequence (DNA): TGCGCCAGCAGCTTGGGGACACCCGGGGGGGAGCAGTACTTC. This encodes CASSLGTPGGEQYF.

The gene calls are TRBV2 and TRBJ2-5; 9 bases are shared with TRBD1. V dropped 7 bases and J dropped 2; count of bases not matched to a gene: 5. The CDR3 totals 14 residues. Germline assignment: CDR1 SNHLY and CDR2 FYNNEI. This chain's CDR3 is CASIPGTGQETQYF. CDR3 nucleotide sequence: TGTGCCAGCATCCCCGGGACAGGGCAAGAGACCCAGTACTTC.

The chain uses TRBV29-1 and TRBJ1-2; D gene ambiguous. The CDR3 has 14 amino acids. Trimming shortened V by 1 base and J by 8 bases, and 17 bases separated the two germline ends. Germline V lookup: CDR1 SQVTM, CDR2 ANQGSEA. The DNA of the CDR3 is TGCAGCGTTGAAGGATTATCGCGTCTCTACGGCTACACCTTC. Translated: CSVEGLSRLYGYTF.

This chain connects TRBV27 to TRBJ1-5; no reliable D call. Germline V lookup: CDR1 MNHEY, CDR2 SMNVEV (reference sequence). The CDR3 runs to 14 residues. V was pared by 3 bases and J by 4 bases, with 10 bases between. Written as DNA, the CDR3 is TGTGCCAGCAGTTTCGGGGTGTCAAATCAGCCCCAGCATTTT. This encodes CASSFGVSNQPQHF.

V gene TRBV18 combines with J gene TRBJ1-2; 10 bases map to TRBD1. V was clipped by 2 bases and J by 3 bases; unmatched bases: 6. The germline V gene encodes CDR1 KGHSH and CDR2 LQKENI. CDR3 length equals 16 residues. The CDR3 loop reads CASSPSWDRGDYGYTF. The CDR3 bases are TGTGCCAGCTCACCATCTTGGGACAGGGGCGACTATGGCTACACCTTC. Full variable domain (rest looked up from reference TRBV18 and TRBJ1-2): NAGVMQNPRHLVRRRGQEARLRCSPMKGHSHVYWYRQLPEEGLKFMVYLQKENIIDESGMPKERFSAEFPKEGPSILRIQQVVRGDSAAYFCASSPSWDRGDYGYTFGSGTRLTVV.

The genes are TRBV19 and TRBJ1-1; D call uncertain. In germline, CDR1 is LNHDA, CDR2 SQIVND (reference sequence). V was clipped by 0 bases and J by 1 base, with 9 bases between them. This CDR3 contains 15 residues. The CDR3 coding sequence is TGTGCCAGTAGTATAGACCGGGCGGGGAACACTGAAGCTTTCTTT. This translates into CASSIDRAGNTEAFF.

The chain links TRBV18 to TRBJ1-3; no clear D. The CDR3 contains 15 residues. Germline V gene sequence: CDR1 KGHSH, CDR2 LQKENI. V was trimmed by 3 bases and J by 0 bases, leaving 9 bases between them. CDR3 sequence reads: CASSPVRSSGNTIYF. The CDR3 DNA reads as TGTGCCAGCTCACCGGTTAGGAGCTCTGGAAACACCATATATTTT.

J is TRBJ2-7 and V is TRBV5-1; 12 positions agree with TRBD2. The CDR3 runs to 16 residues. Trimming at V came to 4 bases and at J to 2 bases, leaving 7 bases not matched to a gene. The germline V gene has CDR1 SGHRS and CDR2 YFSETQ. The CDR3 coding sequence is TGCGCCAGCAGCCCCCAGACTAGCGGGGGCGCCTACGAGCAGTACTTC. Its protein product is CASSPQTSGGAYEQYF.

The chain combines TRBV5-6 with TRBJ1-4; D unclear. This CDR3 has 13 amino acids. Per germline, CDR1 SGHDT and CDR2 YYEEEE. The V end lost 0 bases, the J end lost 8 bases, and 8 bases lay between the germline ends. In nucleotides, the CDR3 is TGTGCCAGCAGCTTGGCCGGCGGAGAAAAACTGTTTTTT. As protein: CASSLAGGEKLFF.

The chain has TRBV29-1 and TRBJ1-1; D is possibly TRBD1 (6 bases). This CDR3 region has 11 residues. CDR1 and CDR2 (germline): SQVTM, ANQGSEA. Between the trimmed V and J ends, which lost 5 bases and 10 bases, there was a span of 14 bases. The CDR3 DNA follows: TGCAGCGTTAAACAGGGTTGGGGAGCTTTCTTT. Translating it yields CSVKQGWGAFF.

The chain combines TRBV2 with TRBJ2-5, with TRBD1 matching 8 bases. V was pared by 4 bases and J by 5 bases, with 3 bases of the junction left unmatched. The germline V gene has CDR1 SNHLY and CDR2 FYNNEI. The CDR3 spans 13 residues. CDR3 nucleotide sequence: TGTGCCAGCAGTGTCCAGGGGGCTGAGACCCAGTACTTC. Translated, it gives CASSVQGAETQYF. Complete variable domain (other parts from reference TRBV2 and TRBJ2-5): EPEVTQTPSHQVTQMGQEVILRCVPISNHLYFYWYRQILGQKVEFLVSFYNNEISEKSEIFDDQFSVERPDGSNFTLKIRSTKLEDSAMYFCASSVQGAETQYFGPGTRLLVL.

This clone showed up just once. The chain recombines TRBV11-3 with TRBJ2-7; 9 bases are a match to TRBD1. The CDR3 length is 16 residues. From germline, CDR1 is SGHNT and CDR2 YENEEA. V was clipped by 3 bases and J by 3 bases; unmatched bases: 9. The CDR3 DNA follows: TGTGCCAGCAGCTTCCACCCCGGGACAGGGCACTACGAGCAGTACTTC. Its translation is CASSFHPGTGHYEQYF. The variable domain in full, with the rest retrieved from reference TRBV11-3 and TRBJ2-7, is EAGVVQSPRYKIIEKKQPVAFWCNPISGHNTLYWYLQNLGQGPELLIRYENEEAVDDSQLPKDRFSAERLKGVDSTLKIQPAELGDSAVYLCASSFHPGTGHYEQYFGPGTRLTVT.

The chain combines TRBV19 with TRBJ1-1; D not certain. V dropped 3 bases and J dropped 4 bases, with 15 bases sitting between them. Germline V gene data show CDR1 as LNHDA and CDR2 as SQIVND (reference sequence). The CDR3 spans 15 residues. The CDR3 region has the DNA TGTGCCAGTAGTATCCCGGGGAAGCCGGGCACTGAAGCTTTCTTT. It is translated as CASSIPGKPGTEAFF.

This chain connects TRBV7-9 to TRBJ2-7; TRBD1 matches at 9 bases. This CDR3 is 15 amino acids long. After removal of 5 bases from V and 1 base from J, the junction contained 6 bases not matched to a gene. Germline loops: CDR1 SEHNR, CDR2 FQNEAQ (reference sequence). The CDR3 protein is CASSPPTGGSYEQYF. DNA for the CDR3: TGTGCCAGCAGCCCCCCGACAGGGGGTTCCTACGAGCAGTACTTC.

This rearrangement joins TRBV3-1 (or the pseudogene TRBV3-2) to TRBJ2-7, with D unclear. Trimming stripped 0 bases from V and 3 bases from J, with 6 bases between. Germline V lookup: CDR1 LGHDT, CDR2 YNNKEL (reference sequence). CDR3 length: 13 residues. CDR3 residues: CASSQDVRYEQYF. The CDR3, as DNA: TGTGCCAGCAGCCAAGATGTCCGCTACGAGCAGTACTTC.

The chain combines TRBV5-1 with TRBJ1-2, with TRBD1 as a possible D gene (5 bases). The CDR3 runs 13 residues. Germline loops: CDR1 SGHRS, CDR2 YFSETQ. The V end was cut by 4 bases, the J end by 5 bases, with 12 bases between. This CDR3 reads CASSPGTAYGYTF. CDR3 nucleotide sequence: TGCGCCAGCAGCCCCGGGACTGCATATGGCTACACCTTC.

This clone was observed a few times. This chain links TRBV11-2 with TRBJ2-7; TRBD2 agrees at 8 bases. Unmatched junction bases numbered 3, after V lost 0 bases and J lost 5 bases. The CDR3 totals 14 residues. Germline-derived CDR1 and CDR2 are SGHAT and FQNNGV. CDR3 loop: CASSLEAGANEQYF. The CDR3 DNA reads TGTGCCAGCAGCTTAGAAGCGGGGGCCAACGAGCAGTACTTC.

V and J are TRBV5-1 and TRBJ2-1, with 11 bases that match TRBD1. V was clipped by 4 bases and J by 6 bases; unmatched bases: 6. CDR1 SGHRS and CDR2 YFSETQ come from the germline V gene. The CDR3 covers 15 residues. The CDR3 here is CASSQGQGVGNEQFF. Here the CDR3 DNA reads TGCGCCAGCAGCCAGGGACAGGGGGTCGGCAATGAGCAGTTCTTC.

The chain links TRBV25-1 to TRBJ1-5, with D possibly being TRBD1 (5 bases). Per the germline V gene, CDR1 is MGHDK and CDR2 is SYGVNS. CDR3 length: 14 residues. The V end was cut by 5 bases, the J end by 5 bases, with 13 bases between. The CDR3 region is CASSPGGWDQPQHF. CDR3 in DNA: TGTGCCAGCAGTCCCGGGGGGTGGGATCAGCCCCAGCATTTT.